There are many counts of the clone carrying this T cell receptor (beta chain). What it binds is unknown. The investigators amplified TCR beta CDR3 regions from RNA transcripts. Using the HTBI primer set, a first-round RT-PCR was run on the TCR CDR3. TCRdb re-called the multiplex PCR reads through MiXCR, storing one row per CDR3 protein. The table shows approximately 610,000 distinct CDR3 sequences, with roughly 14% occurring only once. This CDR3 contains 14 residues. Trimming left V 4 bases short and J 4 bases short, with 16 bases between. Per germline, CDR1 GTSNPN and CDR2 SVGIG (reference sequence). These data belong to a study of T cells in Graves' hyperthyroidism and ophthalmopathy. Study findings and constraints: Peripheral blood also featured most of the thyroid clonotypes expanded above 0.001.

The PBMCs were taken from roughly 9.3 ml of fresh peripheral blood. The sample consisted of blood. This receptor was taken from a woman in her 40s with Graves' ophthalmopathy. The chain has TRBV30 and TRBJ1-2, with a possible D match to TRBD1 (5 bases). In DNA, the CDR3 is TGTGCCTGGAAAACGGGACCGATGAGCTATGGCTACACCTTC. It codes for CAWKTGPMSYGYTF. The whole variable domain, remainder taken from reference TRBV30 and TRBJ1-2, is SQTIHQWPATLVQPVGSPLSLECTVEGTSNPNLYWYRQAAGRGLQLLFYSVGIGQISSEVPQNLSASRPQDRQFILSSKKLLLSDSGFYLCAWKTGPMSYGYTFGSGTRLTVV.